The rows below give T cell receptor beta chains drawn from one sample of a study of neurological immune-mediated disorders. TCRdb re-analysed the 5' RACE reads in MiXCR, keeping a single row per CDR3 protein. The profile shows about 74,000 distinct CDR3 sequences, 5.2% of them singletons. Sequencing used PBMCs. These receptors all stem from a man aged 18-30 years with multiple sclerosis. CDR3s include the opening cysteine and the closing phenylalanine or tryptophan. The D gene is left open where the match is weak. Not every row has a clone size; where given, it reads once, few, many or a size class.

many TRBJ2-7 . TRBV7-6 TGTGCCAGCAGCTTACTCTACGCCCGAGACGAGCAGTACTTC CASSLLYARDEQYF
many TRBJ2-1 TRBD2 TRBV7-9 TGTGCCAGCAGCGCTAAAACCCTAGCGGGGGGGGGTAATGAGCAGTTCTTC CASSAKTLAGGGNEQFF
many TRBJ2-6 TRBD1 TRBV5-6 TGTGCCAGCAGCCGCTCGACAGGGTCCGGGGCCAACGTCCTGACTTTC CASSRSTGSGANVLTF
many TRBJ2-2 . TRBV5-5 TGTGCCAGCCGCCCCAGGGGCCTTTCGAGCGGGGAGCTGTTTTTT CASRPRGLSSGELFF
many TRBJ2-7 . TRBV12-3/TRBV12-4 TGTGCCAGCAGTTCCACCTACGAGCAGTACTTC CASSSTYEQYF
many TRBJ2-7 . TRBV7-9 TGTGCCAGCAGCTTAGGGGGCGGATACGAGCAGTACTTC CASSLGGGYEQYF
many TRBJ1-5 TRBD1 TRBV7-8 TGTGCCAGCACCCCCCGGGGGACAGTCCGCAATCAGCCCCAGCATTTT CASTPRGTVRNQPQHF
many TRBJ2-5 . TRBV7-2 TGTGCCAGCACACAAGGGGGAGACCAGACCCAGTACTTC CASTQGGDQTQYF
many TRBJ2-2 TRBD1 TRBV12-3/TRBV12-4 TGTGCCAGCAGCCCCGGGACAGGTTTCACCGGGGAGCTGTTTTTT CASSPGTGFTGELFF
many TRBJ1-1 . TRBV20-1 TGCAGTGCTAGAGACGGGGAGGGGGAAGCTTTCTTT CSARDGEGEAFF
many TRBJ2-7 TRBD1 TRBV5-1 TGCGCCAGCAGCACCGGGACAGGGTTCCGTACCGTTTACGGGCAGTACTTC CASSTGTGFRTVYGQYF
. TRBJ1-6 . TRBV30 TGTGCCTGGAGTGTACAGGGCCAATCACCCCTCAACTTT CAWSVQGQSPLNF
. TRBJ1-2 . TRBV27 TGTGCCAGCAGTTACGGAGACAGGTCGGTGGGCTACACCTTC CASSYGDRSVGYTF
many TRBJ1-1 . TRBV20-1 TGCAGTGCTAGTAGACCTGGGAGAGGGAACACTGAAGCTTTCTTT CSASRPGRGNTEAFF
many TRBJ2-1 . TRBV5-1 TGCGCCAGCAGTCAGACAACGGGGGGCTTTTCCAATGAGCAGTTCTTC CASSQTTGGFSNEQFF
many TRBJ2-7 . TRBV20-1 TGCAGTGCTAGAGATGCGGCACGCTCCGGCAGGGTCTTCGAGCAGTACTTC CSARDAARSGRVFEQYF
many TRBJ1-5 . TRBV4-2 TGTGCCAGCAGCCAAGACGGTAGCAATCAGCCCCAGCATTTT CASSQDGSNQPQHF
many TRBJ2-1 TRBD2 TRBV5-1 TGCGCCAGCAGCTTGGGACTAGCGGGAGCGGCCTACAATGAGCAGTTCTTC CASSLGLAGAAYNEQFF